The following is a TCR beta chain sequence with its context. The CDR3 extends over 12 amino acids. V was shortened by 3 bases and J by 5 bases, with 10 bases between the two germline ends. CDR1 and CDR2 from the germline V gene are SQVTM and ANQGSEA. The entry originates in a study of blood T cells in healthy people across ages. With a J-beta primer mix and a sample-barcoded 5' primer, a second PCR ran about 7 to 11 cycles. TCRdb independently ran MiXCR on the 5' RACE reads; one entry per CDR3 protein. The sample lists about 770,000 distinct CDR3 sequences, around 43% occurring once. The chain joins TRBV29-1 to TRBJ1-2; D is possibly TRBD1 (5 bases). The sequence was obtained from a man aged 55 to 69 in good health. The sequenced sample was blood. The CDR3 bases are TGCAGCGTTGATTGGGGGTATTATGGCTACACCTTC. Residues: CSVDWGYYGYTF.